This TCR beta chain emerged from a study of CD4+ T cells in melanoma (dated 2022 in TCRdb). With respect to the entire study: The study examined neoantigen-specific CD4+ T cells in human melanoma. Paper-wide results and their limitations: The report described a correlation between neoantigen-specific CD4+ T cells and the function of CD8+ T cells, macrophages and B cells. Diverse differentiation states were reported to be shown by neoantigen-specific CD4+ T cells in melanoma.

The donors were people with melanoma. The CDR3 goes from the cysteine to the phenylalanine over 16 residues. Here the CDR3 DNA is all that survives: 48 bases in frame from base 1. CDR1 and CDR2 were assigned from the germline V gene as SGDLS and YYNGEE. Germline trimming amounts to 0 bases on V and 2 bases on J, with 4 as the count of junction bases outside the gene matches. Libraries were constructed by the immunoSEQ multiplex PCR assay. The clones in this table, taken by TCRdb from immuneACCESS, are in-frame only. Not every clone is retained; where verified, under half of the shortfall comes from an unresolved V gene, and the cause of the rest is unknown. Present in this sample are around 100,000 clones, about 90% of which were seen just once. Around 3% of the sample belongs to the ten largest clones. A word on this clone: What antigen it recognizes has not been identified. No much larger clonotype is one base removed from it; base qualities were not supplied.

Sequenced material: peripheral blood. This sequence was found in a human donor with melanoma. Recombination linked TRBV9 to TRBJ2-5, with 10 junctional bases fitting TRBD2. The CDR3: CASSVGAGGGQETQYF. The nucleotide sequence is TGTGCCAGCAGCGTAGGAGCGGGGGGGGGTCAAGAGACCCAGTACTTC.